This T cell receptor (beta chain) was retrieved from a study of cytomegalovirus exposure and HLA in healthy donors. Turning to the study itself: There were over 350 genotyped donors. Of these, about 80% fell in the genetic ancestry cluster associated with self-reported Caucasian donors.

PCR amplification relied on 60 Vbeta primers (plus 13 Jbeta primers). Clones were read by immunoSEQ multiplex PCR, and TCRdb kept only the in-frame ones, dropping some. The data contain roughly 100,000 clones, approximately 69% of them singletons. CDR1 is MNHEY and CDR2 is SVGAGI in the germline V gene. The CDR3 is made up of 14 amino acids. With 6 bases clipped from V and 8 bases from J, the junction kept 8 bases outside the gene matches. This clone was recorded once. Its antigen is not known. General study findings and limits: A later analysis showed that HLA-associated TCR beta chains had undergone more clonal expansion than equally common others. Per published reports, the classifier diagnosed cytomegalovirus status with high specificity and sensitivity. Rarity marked most TCR sequences, yet some public TCRs occurred in many donors.

V usage is TRBV6-5 and J usage is TRBJ2-1; 9 bases are shared with TRBD1. The specimen was PBMCs. The TCR was taken from a boy aged 10-17 years in good health and CMV-seropositive. CDR3 sequence (DNA): TGTGCCAGCAGGCTTGGACAGGGGAGGCATGAGCAGTTCTTC. Translating it yields CASRLGQGRHEQFF.